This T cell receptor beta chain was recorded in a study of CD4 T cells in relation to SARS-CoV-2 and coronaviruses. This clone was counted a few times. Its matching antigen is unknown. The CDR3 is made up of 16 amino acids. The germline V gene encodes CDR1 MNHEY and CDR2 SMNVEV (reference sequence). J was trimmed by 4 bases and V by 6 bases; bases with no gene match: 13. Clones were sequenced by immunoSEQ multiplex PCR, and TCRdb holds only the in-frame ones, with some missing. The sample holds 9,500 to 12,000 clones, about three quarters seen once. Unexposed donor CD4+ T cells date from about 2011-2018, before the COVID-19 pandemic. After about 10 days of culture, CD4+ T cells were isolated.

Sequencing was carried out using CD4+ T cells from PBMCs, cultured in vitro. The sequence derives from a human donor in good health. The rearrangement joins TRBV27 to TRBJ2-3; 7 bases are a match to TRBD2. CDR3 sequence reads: CASSNFVGGGADTQYF. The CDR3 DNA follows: TGTGCCAGCAGCAACTTCGTGGGGGGAGGGGCAGATACGCAGTATTTT.